Listed below are T cell receptor beta chains from one sample, sequenced in a study of OX40 agonist ivuxolimab in advanced cancers. The method was immunoSEQ multiplex PCR; TCRdb's version includes in-frame clones alone and lacks a portion of them. The sample lists about 70,000 clones; more than 70% were seen once. Sequenced material: CD4+ or CD8+ T cells sorted from blood, taken in a trial of the OX40 agonist ivuxolimab. Receptors originate from an adult with an advanced solid tumor such as melanoma, head and neck, liver or kidney cancer. CDR3s include the opening cysteine and the closing phenylalanine or tryptophan. Fields, in order: clone size, D gene, J gene, V gene, CDR3 protein, CDR3 DNA. A D gene is named only where the DNA matches it firmly. Size tells how often a clone was seen (once, few, many) or the class of an expanded clone, and some rows leave it out.

. . TRBJ2-3 TRBV7-2 CASTSTSTDTQYF TGTGCCAGCACCTCAACTAGCACAGATACGCAGTATTTT
. . TRBJ1-1 TRBV27 CASSLSGGGETEAFF TGTGCCAGCAGTTTATCCGGCGGGGGTGAGACTGAAGCTTTCTTT
. . TRBJ1-5 TRBV6-1 CASSDNRSNQPQHF TGTGCCAGCAGTGACAACCGAAGCAATCAGCCCCAGCATTTT
. . TRBJ2-5 TRBV25-1 CASMGRQIQETQYF TGTGCCAGCATGGGCCGCCAGATCCAAGAGACCCAGTACTTC
. . TRBJ1-2 TRBV27 CASSLFRDNYGYTF TGTGCCAGCAGTTTATTCAGGGACAATTATGGCTACACCTTC
. . TRBJ2-2 TRBV11-3 CASSLIGGNTGELFF TGTGCCAGCAGCTTGATCGGGGGAAACACCGGGGAGCTGTTTTTT
. TRBD1 TRBJ2-4 TRBV29-1 CSATGGLVKNIQYF TGCAGCGCTACAGGGGGCTTGGTCAAAAACATTCAGTACTTC
. TRBD1 TRBJ2-1 TRBV5-1 CASSLERTGVNEQFF TGCGCCAGCAGCTTGGAGCGGACAGGGGTTAATGAGCAGTTCTTC
. . TRBJ2-2 TRBV1 CTSSQASGGANTGELFF TGCACCAGCAGCCAAGCTAGCGGGGGGGCCAACACCGGGGAGCTGTTTTTT
. . TRBJ2-2 TRBV19 CASSSGTLSGGELFF TGTGCCAGTAGCTCTGGGACATTATCTGGCGGGGAGCTGTTTTTT
. . TRBJ2-2 TRBV19 CASSDPSGTPNTGELFF TGTGCCAGTAGTGACCCGTCCGGGACACCGAACACCGGGGAGCTGTTTTTT
once . TRBJ2-7 TRBV5-4 CASSFPHSYEQYF TGTGCCAGCAGCTTCCCCCACTCCTACGAGCAGTACTTC
. TRBD1 TRBJ1-6 TRBV27 CASSFTQGGNSPLHF TGTGCCAGCAGTTTCACACAGGGGGGAAATTCACCCCTCCACTTT
. . TRBJ2-3 TRBV7-9 CASSLLADTQYF TGTGCCAGCAGCTTATTGGCAGATACGCAGTATTTT
. . TRBJ1-2 TRBV25-1 CASSQSPGREVDGYTF TGTGCCAGCAGTCAGTCCCCAGGGCGCGAGGTCGATGGCTACACCTTC
. TRBD1 TRBJ1-2 TRBV9 CASSETSRGPYYGYTF TGTGCCAGCAGCGAGACCTCCAGGGGGCCCTACTATGGCTACACCTTC
once . TRBJ1-5 TRBV6-5 CASSYGENQPQHF TGTGCCAGCAGTTATGGCGAGAATCAGCCCCAGCATTTT
. . TRBJ2-7 TRBV6-6 CASSYSSPGSYEQYF TGTGCCAGCAGTTACTCGAGCCCGGGCTCCTACGAGCAGTACTTC
. TRBD2 TRBJ2-2 TRBV5-1 CASSEGTSGIGTGELFF TGCGCCAGCAGCGAGGGGACTAGCGGGATAGGGACCGGGGAGCTGTTTTTT
. . TRBJ2-1 TRBV5-4 CASSLESYANEQFF TGTGCCAGCAGCTTGGAGAGTTATGCCAATGAGCAGTTCTTC
. . TRBJ1-1 TRBV7-7 CASSLTGNTEAFF TGTGCTAGCAGCTTAACAGGGAACACTGAAGCTTTCTTT
. . TRBJ1-5 TRBV6-5 CASRRKSNQPQHF TGTGCCAGCAGAAGAAAAAGCAATCAGCCCCAGCATTTT
. . TRBJ2-1 TRBV6-5 CASISRGTFNEQFF TGTGCCAGCATCAGTCGCGGGACTTTCAATGAGCAGTTCTTC
few . TRBJ2-3 TRBV27 CASSFSDTQYF TGTGCCAGCAGTTTCTCGGATACGCAGTATTTT
few . TRBJ1-1 TRBV19 CASSMIRNTEAFF TGTGCCAGTAGTATGATCAGAAACACTGAAGCTTTCTTT
. . TRBJ1-1 TRBV7-8 CASSLVIRSEAFF TGTGCCAGCAGCTTAGTCATCCGGTCAGAAGCTTTCTTT
once . TRBJ2-5 TRBV7-9 CASSLGQEQYF TGTGCCAGCAGCTTAGGTCAGGAGCAGTACTTC
. . TRBJ1-1 TRBV6-1 CASRTKTSAFF TGTGCCAGCAGGACTAAGACGAGTGCTTTCTTT
. . TRBJ1-3 TRBV21-1 CASSKAHRAPGNTIYF TGTGCCAGCAGCAAAGCGCACCGGGCGCCCGGAAACACCATATATTTT
once . TRBJ2-7 TRBV5-1 CASSNPGTVREQYF TGCGCCAGCAGTAATCCCGGGACCGTACGCGAGCAGTACTTC
. . TRBJ1-5 TRBV5-5 CASSLWEVAGDQPQHF TGTGCCAGCAGCTTGTGGGAGGTAGCCGGGGATCAGCCCCAGCATTTT
. . TRBJ1-5 TRBV6-6 CASSYSIGSNQPQHF TGTGCCAGCAGTTACTCTATCGGTAGCAATCAGCCCCAGCATTTT
. TRBD1 TRBJ2-3 TRBV9 CASATFGQGTMDTQYF TGTGCCAGCGCGACATTTGGACAGGGAACGATGGATACGCAGTATTTT
. TRBD1 TRBJ1-2 TRBV6-6 CASSYDRGRSVYTF TGTGCCAGCAGTTACGACAGGGGGCGATCTGTTTACACCTTC
. . TRBJ2-1 TRBV12-5 CASGFLGYNEQFF TGTGCTAGTGGTTTTCTAGGCTACAATGAGCAGTTCTTC
once TRBD2 TRBJ2-1 TRBV10-1 CASSPTGGGNNEQFF TGCGCCAGCAGTCCTACTGGCGGGGGGAACAATGAGCAGTTCTTC